Below, 10 T cell receptor beta chains from the same sample are listed, as sequenced in a study of blood T cell repertoires in COVID-19. The repertoire was sequenced with immunoSEQ multiplex PCR; TCRdb's copy has only in-frame clones and lacks some. The repertoire consists of fewer than 150,000 clones, with more than 75% occurring once and the leading ten covering roughly 4%. Sample: peripheral blood. These receptors originate from a woman in her 40s with acute or convalescent COVID-19.

The genes are TRBV7-8 and TRBJ2-7; TRBD2 agrees at 10 bases. Germline V gene data show CDR1 as SGHVS and CDR2 as FQNEAQ. CDR3 length: 14 amino acids. V lost 5 bases and J lost 2; bases outside the gene matches: 3. CDR3 coding DNA: TGTGCCAGCAGCAGAGGACTAGCGGCCTACGAGCAGTACTTC. This sequence encodes CASSRGLAAYEQYF. The whole variable domain, filled in from reference TRBV7-8 and TRBJ2-7, reads GAGVSQSPRYKVAKRGQDVALRCDPISGHVSLFWYQQALGQGPEFLTYFQNEAQLDKSGLPSDRFFAERPEGSVSTLKIQRTQQEDSAVYLCASSRGLAAYEQYFGPGTRLTVT.

In its sample, this clone was seen a few times. J is TRBJ1-2 and V is TRBV5-6; 7 bases are shared with TRBD1. Germline V gene sequence: CDR1 SGHDT, CDR2 YYEEEE. CDR3 length equals 13 residues. The V segment lost 4 bases and the J segment 5 bases; nucleotides outside the gene matches: 5. CDR3: CASSAGTAYGYTF. For the CDR3, the DNA is TGTGCCAGCAGCGCTGGGACAGCATATGGCTACACCTTC.

The chain employs TRBV4-1 and TRBJ2-5; D might be TRBD1 (5 bases). The V end was cut by 4 bases, the J end by 4 bases, with 16 bases between. CDR3 length: 15 amino acids. In germline, CDR1 is MGHRA, CDR2 YSYEKL. In DNA form, the CDR3 reads TGCGCCAGCAGCCGTCTAATGGGTAGGGGAGAGACCCAGTACTTC. It specifies CASSRLMGRGETQYF.

The genes are TRBV12-3 or TRBV12-4 and TRBJ1-2; the match to TRBD1 covers 10 bases. J lost 7 bases, V lost 6 bases, and 5 bases had no gene match. The CDR3 spans 13 residues. The CDR3 region is CASSRDRGFGYTF. As DNA, the CDR3 is TGTGCCAGCAGCCGGGACAGGGGTTTTGGCTACACCTTC.

The rearrangement uses TRBV3-1 (or the pseudogene TRBV3-2) and TRBJ2-3; 12 nucleotides line up with TRBD2. Germline trimming cut 4 bases from V and 4 bases from J; bases unmatched to any gene: 6. CDR3 length: 16 amino acids. Germline V gene sequence: CDR1 LGHDT, CDR2 YNNKEL (reference sequence). The CDR3 sequence is CASSRPLAGGADTQYF. The CDR3 coding sequence is TGTGCCAGCAGCCGGCCACTAGCGGGGGGCGCAGATACGCAGTATTTT.

The genes are TRBV10-3 and TRBJ1-1; D remains unclear. The germline V gene encodes CDR1 ENHRY and CDR2 SYGVKD. This CDR3 is built from 13 residues. The V and J ends lost 1 base and 1 base respectively, with 4 bases between them. CDR3 loop: CAISEFKNTEAFF. The DNA of the CDR3 is TGTGCCATCAGTGAGTTCAAGAACACTGAAGCTTTCTTT.

V gene TRBV19 combines with J gene TRBJ1-1; D uncertain. CDR3 length: 14 amino acids. CDR1 LNHDA and CDR2 SQIVND come from the germline V gene (reference sequence). Trimming pared 6 bases from V and 6 bases from J, leaving 17 bases between. The CDR3 DNA follows: TGTGCCAGTAGGGAGAACCCGCAAACCCCTGAAGCTTTCTTT. It encodes CASRENPQTPEAFF.

The gene calls are TRBV10-3 and TRBJ1-2; 10 positions agree with TRBD1. The CDR3 loop spans 14 amino acids. Germline loops: CDR1 ENHRY, CDR2 SYGVKD. Unmatched junction bases numbered 7, after V lost 5 bases and J lost 7 bases. The CDR3 DNA is TGTGCCATCAGTTTTGGGGGACAGGGGAGTGGCTACACCTTC. This codes for CAISFGGQGSGYTF.

The rearrangement links TRBV6-2 or TRBV6-3 to TRBJ2-6; weak D call: TRBD1 (5 bases). V shed 5 bases and J shed 1 base, with 9 bases lying between them. Per the germline V gene, CDR1 is MNHEY and CDR2 is SVGEGT. This CDR3 is 15 amino acids long. The CDR3 nucleotides are TGTGCCAGCAGTCCACAGGAGTCTGGGGCCAACGTCCTGACTTTC. This gives the protein CASSPQESGANVLTF.

The V call is TRBV15, the J call TRBJ2-7, with 7 bases that match TRBD1. This CDR3 region has 17 residues. Trimming at V came to 1 base and at J to 0 bases, leaving 9 bases not matched to a gene. Germline V gene lookup returns CDR1 LNHNV and CDR2 YYDKDF (reference sequence). DNA of the CDR3: TGTGCCACCAGCAGAGTGAAGGGACAGCGTAGCTCCTACGAGCAGTACTTC. Its protein product is CATSRVKGQRSSYEQYF.